A selection of T cell receptor beta chains follows, all from one sample in a study of T cell responses to AZD1222 COVID-19 vaccine. This table comes from immunoSEQ multiplex PCR, and its TCRdb copy is limited to in-frame clones, with some not included. The data contain tens of thousands of clones, 79% of them singletons. The specimen comprised peripheral blood, sampled on day 0 of MenACWY control vaccination. All receptors derive from an adult in good health. Both conserved end residues are trimmed from each CDR3. Clone size appears in some rows only: once, few, many, or a class for an expanded clone.

j_gene | len | abundance | v_gene | CDR3aa
TRBJ1-6 | 13 | - | TRBV3-1/TRBV3-2 | ASSDRGSYNSPLH
TRBJ1-3 | 12 | - | TRBV7-9 | ASSYQSSGNTIY
TRBJ1-1 | 10 | - | TRBV29-1 | SVERENTEAF
TRBJ1-2 | 9 | - | TRBV29-1 | SVGGLNGYT
TRBJ1-6 | 13 | - | TRBV6-5 | ASRYHRRPNSPLH
TRBJ2-5 | 13 | once | TRBV3-1/TRBV3-2 | ASSQAAGGAETQY
TRBJ2-3 | 17 | - | TRBV21-1 | ASSKEGRGTSADTDTQY
TRBJ2-1 | 17 | few | TRBV2 | ASSFKDPKDGPDYNEQF
TRBJ1-1 | 10 | few | TRBV5-6 | ASSPPGEMAF
TRBJ1-1 | 13 | - | TRBV19 | ASSGTGEGSTEAF
TRBJ2-2 | 12 | - | TRBV5-1 | ASSLTGAAGELF
TRBJ2-1 | 13 | - | TRBV28 | ASSLTSGGMVEQF
TRBJ1-4 | 11 | - | TRBV30 | AWGRDRGEKLF
TRBJ2-7 | 14 | once | TRBV19 | ASSSGLFGGSYEQY
TRBJ1-2 | 13 | - | TRBV5-1 | ASSFGQGGTYGYT
TRBJ1-6 | 12 | medium-sized | TRBV6-5 | ASSAGPYNSPLH
TRBJ1-3 | 13 | - | TRBV11-3 | ASSLPDRGGNTIY
TRBJ1-5 | 11 | - | TRBV2 | ASVGLGNQPQH
TRBJ1-1 | 11 | - | TRBV10-2 | ASSVTGGTEAF
TRBJ2-1 | 13 | - | TRBV5-4 | ASSFGRERNNEQF
TRBJ1-3 | 14 | once | TRBV3-1/TRBV3-2 | ASSYLDPTLRNTIY
TRBJ2-5 | 13 | - | TRBV3-1/TRBV3-2 | ASSQDLSAPRTQY
TRBJ2-1 | 12 | - | TRBV5-4 | ASRKLAGNNEQF
TRBJ1-3 | 15 | - | TRBV6-1 | ASSEEFGTGVGNTIY
TRBJ1-6 | 12 | - | TRBV11-2 | ASSHPDQVASLH
TRBJ1-2 | 12 | - | TRBV28 | ASSSGQGVQGYT
TRBJ2-5 | 13 | many | TRBV25-1 | ASSEGAGGTETQY
TRBJ1-2 | 9 | - | TRBV28 | ASSLYYGYT
TRBJ1-6 | 14 | - | TRBV19 | ASSTLQSSYNSPLH
TRBJ1-5 | 11 | - | TRBV5-1 | ASSEGGRQPQH
TRBJ1-2 | 12 | - | TRBV24-1 | ATSENRQAYGYT
TRBJ2-3 | 13 | - | TRBV28 | ASSLPLAGADTQY
TRBJ2-1 | 12 | - | TRBV28 | ASSVPGTSNEQF
TRBJ2-1 | 10 | once | TRBV6-6 | ASSKWTVGQF
TRBJ2-2 | 13 | - | TRBV19 | ASKQPGRETGELF
TRBJ1-6 | 10 | - | TRBV5-4 | ASSFGDSPLH
TRBJ2-3 | 14 | few | TRBV10-1 | ASSESVDRATDTQY
TRBJ1-4 | 14 | few | TRBV15 | ATSRASPDSTEKLF
TRBJ1-3 | 12 | - | TRBV30 | AWSQKSFGNTIY
TRBJ2-1 | 15 | - | TRBV19 | ASSIGSGTGLGDEQF
TRBJ1-2 | 13 | - | TRBV5-5 | ASSSGDRGVYGYT